A selection of T cell receptor beta chains follows, all from one sample in a study of control samples from healthy donors and cancer patients. The data were produced by immunoSEQ multiplex PCR, yet TCRdb's version contains in-frame clones alone and is incomplete. The sample holds some 120,000 clones; about nine tenths are singletons and the top ten take around 8.7%. Material: blood. Receptors originate from a man in his forties or fifties in good health. Each CDR3 is given with its conserved first and last residue. D genes are given only for firm matches. Clone sizes are given selectively: once, few, many, or a class where the clone is expanded.

TRBV11-3	.	TRBJ2-2	.	TGTGCCAGCAGTCCCTTTCGGATTAACACCGGGGAGCTGTTTTTT	CASSPFRINTGELFF
TRBV5-5	.	TRBJ2-7	TRBD1	TGTGCCAGCAGCTTGGGAATTTATGGACAGGGGTCCTACGAGCAGTACTTC	CASSLGIYGQGSYEQYF
TRBV6-1	.	TRBJ1-2	.	TGTGCCAGCAGTGAAGGACTGTATGGCTACACCTTC	CASSEGLYGYTF
TRBV5-1	.	TRBJ2-2	TRBD2	TGCGCCAGCAGCTTGTTCGGATCTAGCGGGTTCTCCGGGGAGCTGTTTTTT	CASSLFGSSGFSGELFF
TRBV5-8	.	TRBJ2-3	TRBD2	TGTGCCAGCAGCTTGGGGTACGGGGGGGCCAGCACAGATACGCAGTATTTT	CASSLGYGGASTDTQYF
TRBV11-3	.	TRBJ1-1	.	TGTGCCAGCAGCCCCCGGGAGGGGACGAACACTGAAGCTTTCTTT	CASSPREGTNTEAFF
TRBV6-1	.	TRBJ1-5	.	TGTGCCAGCAGTGGGGAGTGGGGGAGTCATAATCAGCCCCAGCATTTT	CASSGEWGSHNQPQHF
TRBV7-9	.	TRBJ1-1	TRBD1	TGTGCCAGCAGAAGGACAGGGTCGGTTAACACTGAAGCTTTCTTT	CASRRTGSVNTEAFF
TRBV27	.	TRBJ1-1	.	TGTGCCAGCAGTTTTTTAGGGGTAACTGAAGCTTTCTTT	CASSFLGVTEAFF
TRBV3-1/TRBV3-2	few	TRBJ2-7	TRBD2	TGTGCCAGCAGCCACTCGCGACTAGCGGCCCCGCAGTACTTC	CASSHSRLAAPQYF
TRBV6-5	.	TRBJ1-5	TRBD1	TGTGCCAGCACGGGACAGGGCTCCAATCAGCCCCAGCATTTT	CASTGQGSNQPQHF
TRBV27	.	TRBJ1-1	TRBD1	TGTGCCAGCAGTTTAGTGGGACAGGGGGCAGGGATGAACACTGAAGCTTTCTTT	CASSLVGQGAGMNTEAFF
TRBV24-1	once	TRBJ1-1	.	TGTGCCACCAGTGATCCGGGGAACACTGAAGCTTTCTTT	CATSDPGNTEAFF
TRBV12-3/TRBV12-4	.	TRBJ1-4	.	TGTGCCAGCAGTTTTCCCAGTCGGGAGCTTTTTTTT	CASSFPSRELFF
TRBV18	.	TRBJ1-3	.	TGTGCCAGCTCACCCGGCGCCGTCAGCTCTGGAAACACCATATATTTT	CASSPGAVSSGNTIYF
TRBV5-4	.	TRBJ1-2	TRBD1	TGTGCCAGCATCCGACAGGGGAGTAATGGCTACACCTTC	CASIRQGSNGYTF
TRBV6-6	.	TRBJ2-5	TRBD2	TGTGCCAGCAGTTACGGGACTAGCGGGGGGCAAGAGACCCAGTACTTC	CASSYGTSGGQETQYF
TRBV5-1	.	TRBJ2-7	.	TGCGCCAGCAGCTTGGACGGAATCCTCCGCGACGAGCAGTACTTC	CASSLDGILRDEQYF
TRBV3-1/TRBV3-2	.	TRBJ1-4	.	TGTGCCAGCAGCCAAGTGGGCGCTGGGAGGGAAAAACTGTTTTTT	CASSQVGAGREKLFF
TRBV5-1	.	TRBJ1-1	TRBD1	TGCGCCAGCTGTCAAAAAGGGGGCATGGGGAACACTGAAGCTTTCTTT	CASCQKGGMGNTEAFF